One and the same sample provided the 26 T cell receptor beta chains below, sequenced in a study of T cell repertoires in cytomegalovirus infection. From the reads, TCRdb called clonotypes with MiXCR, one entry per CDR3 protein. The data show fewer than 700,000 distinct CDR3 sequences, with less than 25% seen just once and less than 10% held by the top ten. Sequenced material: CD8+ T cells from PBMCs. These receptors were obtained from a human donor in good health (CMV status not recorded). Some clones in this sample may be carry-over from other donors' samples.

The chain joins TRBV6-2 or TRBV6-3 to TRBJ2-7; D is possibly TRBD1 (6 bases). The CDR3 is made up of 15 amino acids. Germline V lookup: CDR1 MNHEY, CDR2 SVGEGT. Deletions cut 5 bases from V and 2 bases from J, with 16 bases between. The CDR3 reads CASSPGTNKPYEQYV. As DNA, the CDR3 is TGTGCCAGCAGTCCCGGGACAAATAAGCCCTACGAGCAGTACGTC.

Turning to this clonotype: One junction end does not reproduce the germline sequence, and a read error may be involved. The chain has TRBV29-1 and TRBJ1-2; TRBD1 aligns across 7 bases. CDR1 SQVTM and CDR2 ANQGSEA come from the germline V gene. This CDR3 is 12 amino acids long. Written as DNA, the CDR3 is TGCGGCGTTGAAGAGGGGGCGTATGGCTACACCTTC. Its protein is CGVEEGAYGYTF.

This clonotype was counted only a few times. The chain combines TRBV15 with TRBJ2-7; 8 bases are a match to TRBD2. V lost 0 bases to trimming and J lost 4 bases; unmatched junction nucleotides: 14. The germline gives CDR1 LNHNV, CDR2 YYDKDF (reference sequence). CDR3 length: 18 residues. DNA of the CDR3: TGTGCCACCAGCAGAGATAAGCGGGGGCCCATGCCAGATTACGAGCAGTACGTC. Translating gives CATSRDKRGPMPDYEQYV.

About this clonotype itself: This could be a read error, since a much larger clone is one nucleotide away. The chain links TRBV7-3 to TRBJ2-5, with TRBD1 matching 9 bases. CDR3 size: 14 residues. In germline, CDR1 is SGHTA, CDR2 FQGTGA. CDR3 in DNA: TGTGCCAGCAACTTAACGACAGGGGGTGAGACCCAGTACTTC. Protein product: CASNLTTGGETQYF.

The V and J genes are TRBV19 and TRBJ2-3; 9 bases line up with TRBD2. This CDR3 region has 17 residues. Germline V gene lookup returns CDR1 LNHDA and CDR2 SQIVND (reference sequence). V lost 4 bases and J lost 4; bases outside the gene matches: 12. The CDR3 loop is CASSRRHSGGSADTQYF. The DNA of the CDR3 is TGTGCCAGTAGTAGACGCCATAGCGGGGGTAGCGCAGATACGCAGTATTTT.

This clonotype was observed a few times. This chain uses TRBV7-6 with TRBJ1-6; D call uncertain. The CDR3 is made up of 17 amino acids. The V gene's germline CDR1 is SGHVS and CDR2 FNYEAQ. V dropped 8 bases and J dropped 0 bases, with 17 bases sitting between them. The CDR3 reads CASQRWPESSYNSPLHF. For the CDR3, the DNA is TGTGCCAGCCAGAGGTGGCCGGAGAGCTCCTATAATTCACCCCTCCACTTT.

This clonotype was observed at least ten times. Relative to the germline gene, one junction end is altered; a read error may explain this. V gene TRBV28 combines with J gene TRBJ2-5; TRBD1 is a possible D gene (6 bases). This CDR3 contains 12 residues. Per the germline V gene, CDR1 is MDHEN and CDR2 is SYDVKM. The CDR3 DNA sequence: TGTGCCAGCGTCGACCCCCAAGGGGGTTTTGGTTTC. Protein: CASVDPQGGFGF.

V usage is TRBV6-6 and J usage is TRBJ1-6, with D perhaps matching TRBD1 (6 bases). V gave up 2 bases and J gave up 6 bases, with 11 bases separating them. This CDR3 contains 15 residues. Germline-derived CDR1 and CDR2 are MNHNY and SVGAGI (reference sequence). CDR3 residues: CASSYGGLGNSPLHF. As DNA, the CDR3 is TGTGCCAGCAGTTACGGGGGCCTAGGTAATTCACCCCTCCACTTT.

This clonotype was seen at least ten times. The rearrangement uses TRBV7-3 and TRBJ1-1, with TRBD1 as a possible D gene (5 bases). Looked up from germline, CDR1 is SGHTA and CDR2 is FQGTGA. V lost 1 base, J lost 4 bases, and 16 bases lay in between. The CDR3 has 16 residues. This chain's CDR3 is CASSLKPSGQGTEAFF. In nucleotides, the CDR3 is TGTGCCAGCAGCTTAAAACCGAGCGGGCAGGGCACTGAAGCTTTCTTT.

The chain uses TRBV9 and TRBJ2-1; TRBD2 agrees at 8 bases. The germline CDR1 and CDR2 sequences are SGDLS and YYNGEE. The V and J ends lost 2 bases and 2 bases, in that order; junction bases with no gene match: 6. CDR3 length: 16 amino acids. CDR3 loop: CASSVTGGGTYNEQFF. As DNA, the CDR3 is TGTGCCAGCAGCGTCACGGGGGGGGGCACCTACAATGAGCAGTTCTTC. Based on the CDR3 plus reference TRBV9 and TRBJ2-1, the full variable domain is DSGVTQTPKHLITATGQRVTLRCSPRSGDLSVYWYQQSLDQGLQFLIQYYNGEERAKGNILERFSAQQFPDLHSELNLSSLELGDSALYFCASSVTGGGTYNEQFFGPGTRLTVL.

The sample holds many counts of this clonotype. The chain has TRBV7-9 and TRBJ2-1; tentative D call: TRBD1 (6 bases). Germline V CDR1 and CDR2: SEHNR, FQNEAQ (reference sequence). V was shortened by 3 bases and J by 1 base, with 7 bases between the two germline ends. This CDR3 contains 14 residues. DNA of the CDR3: TGTGCCAGCAGCTTTACAGGGTCCTACAATGAGCAGTTCTTC. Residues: CASSFTGSYNEQFF.

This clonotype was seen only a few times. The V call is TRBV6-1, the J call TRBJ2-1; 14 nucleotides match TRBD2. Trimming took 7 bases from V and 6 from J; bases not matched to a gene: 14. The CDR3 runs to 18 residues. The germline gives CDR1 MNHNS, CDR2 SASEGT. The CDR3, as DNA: TGTGCCAGCACCGAGGGACTAGCGGGGGCCATTCAACTCAATGAGCAGTTCTTC. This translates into CASTEGLAGAIQLNEQFF.

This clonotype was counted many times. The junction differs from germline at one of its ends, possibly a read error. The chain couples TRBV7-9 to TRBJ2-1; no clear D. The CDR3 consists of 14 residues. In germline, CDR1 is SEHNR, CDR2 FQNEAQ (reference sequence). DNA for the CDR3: TGTGCCAGCAGCGCCAGGTATGATAACAATGAACAGTTCTTC. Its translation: CASSARYDNNEQFF.

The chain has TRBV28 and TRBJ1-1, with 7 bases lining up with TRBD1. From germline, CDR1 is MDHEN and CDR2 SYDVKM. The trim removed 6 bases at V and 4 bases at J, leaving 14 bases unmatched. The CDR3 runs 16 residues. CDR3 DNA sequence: TGTGCCAGCAGGGAGGCCCTGAGGGGGCTGAGCACTGAAGCTTTCTTT. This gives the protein CASREALRGLSTEAFF.

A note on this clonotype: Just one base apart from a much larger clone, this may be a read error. CDR3 amino acids: CASSITYRVGTEGTGEQFF. The CDR3, as DNA: TGTGCCAGCAGCATAACCTACAGGGTTGGGACTGAGGGGACCGGGGAGCAGTTTTTT. This chain connects TRBV7-3 to TRBJ2-2; D possibly matches TRBD1 or TRBD2 (6 bases each). This CDR3 region has 19 residues. Germline-derived CDR1 and CDR2 are SGHTA and FQGTGA.

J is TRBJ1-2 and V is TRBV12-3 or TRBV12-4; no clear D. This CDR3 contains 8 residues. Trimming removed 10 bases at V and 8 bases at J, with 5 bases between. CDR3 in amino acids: CATEGYTF. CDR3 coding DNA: TGTGCCACCGAGGGCTACACCTTC.

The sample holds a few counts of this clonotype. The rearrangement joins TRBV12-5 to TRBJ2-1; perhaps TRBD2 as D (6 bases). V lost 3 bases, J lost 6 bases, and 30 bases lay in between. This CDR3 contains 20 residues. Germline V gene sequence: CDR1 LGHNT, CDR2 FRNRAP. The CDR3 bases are TGTGCTAGTGGTTTCTCACTAAGCCTCCGGGACTCATATACCCCCAATGAGCAGTTCTTC. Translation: CASGFSLSLRDSYTPNEQFF.

In DNA, the CDR3 is TGTGCCAGCGGGGGGGCTGGAGATACGCAGTATTTT. Protein: CASGGAGDTQYF. The chain links TRBV19 to TRBJ2-3, with TRBD2 matching over 8 bases. CDR1 is LNHDA, CDR2 SQIVND, per germline (reference sequence). Trimming removed 9 bases from V and 5 bases from J; junction bases left unmatched: 4. This CDR3 contains 12 residues.

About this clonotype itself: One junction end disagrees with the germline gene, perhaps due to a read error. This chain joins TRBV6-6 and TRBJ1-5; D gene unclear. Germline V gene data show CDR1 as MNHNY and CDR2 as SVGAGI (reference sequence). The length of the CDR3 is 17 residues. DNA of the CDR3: TGTGCCAGCAGTTACTCGAAGCCCTTCCGTATCTATCAGCCCCTGCATTTT. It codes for CASSYSKPFRIYQPLHF.

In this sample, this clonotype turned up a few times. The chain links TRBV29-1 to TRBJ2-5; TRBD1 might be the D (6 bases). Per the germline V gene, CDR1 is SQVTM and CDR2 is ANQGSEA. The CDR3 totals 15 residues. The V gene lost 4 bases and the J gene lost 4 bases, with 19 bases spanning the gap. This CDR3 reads CSVGGLAGVRETQYF. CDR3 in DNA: TGCAGCGTTGGAGGGCTGGCAGGGGTTAGAGAGACCCAGTACTTC.

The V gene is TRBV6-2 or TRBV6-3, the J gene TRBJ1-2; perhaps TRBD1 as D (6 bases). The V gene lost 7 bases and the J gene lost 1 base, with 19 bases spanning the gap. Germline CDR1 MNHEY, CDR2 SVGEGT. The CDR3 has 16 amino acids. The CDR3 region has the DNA TGTGCCAGCACCGGCATTGAGGACAGACTTAACTATGGCTACACCTTC. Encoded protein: CASTGIEDRLNYGYTF.

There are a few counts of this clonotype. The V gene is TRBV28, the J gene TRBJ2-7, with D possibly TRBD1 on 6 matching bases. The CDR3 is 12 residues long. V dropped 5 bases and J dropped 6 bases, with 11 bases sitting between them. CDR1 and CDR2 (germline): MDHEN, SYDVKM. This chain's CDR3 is CASSPRTAEQYV. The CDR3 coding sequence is TGTGCCAGCAGTCCCCGGACAGCCGAGCAGTACGTC.

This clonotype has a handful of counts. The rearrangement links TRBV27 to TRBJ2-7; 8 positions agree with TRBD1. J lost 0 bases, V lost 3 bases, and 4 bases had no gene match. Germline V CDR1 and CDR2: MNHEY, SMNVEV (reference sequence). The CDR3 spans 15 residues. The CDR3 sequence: CASSLPGQDSYEQYF. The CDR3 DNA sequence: TGTGCCAGCAGTTTGCCGGGACAGGACTCCTACGAGCAGTACTTC.

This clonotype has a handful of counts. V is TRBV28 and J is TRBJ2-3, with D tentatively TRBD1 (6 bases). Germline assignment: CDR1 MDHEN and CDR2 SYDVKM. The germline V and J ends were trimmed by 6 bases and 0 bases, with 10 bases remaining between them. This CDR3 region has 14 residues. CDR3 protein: CASRGASSTDTQYF. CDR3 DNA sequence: TGTGCCAGCAGGGGGGCTTCTAGCACAGATACGCAGTATTTT.

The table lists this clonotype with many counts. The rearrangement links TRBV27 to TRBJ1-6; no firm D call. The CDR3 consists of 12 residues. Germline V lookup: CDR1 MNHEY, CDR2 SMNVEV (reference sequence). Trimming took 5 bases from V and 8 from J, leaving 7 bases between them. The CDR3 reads CASSETYSPLHF. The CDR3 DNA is TGTGCCAGCAGTGAGACCTATTCACCCCTCCACTTT.

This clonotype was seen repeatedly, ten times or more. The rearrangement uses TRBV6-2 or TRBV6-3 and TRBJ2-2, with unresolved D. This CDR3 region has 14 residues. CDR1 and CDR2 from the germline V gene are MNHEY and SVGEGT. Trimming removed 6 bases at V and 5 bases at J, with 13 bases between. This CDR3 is CASSPPGWTGELFF. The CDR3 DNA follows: TGTGCCAGCAGCCCCCCGGGCTGGACCGGGGAGCTGTTTTTT.